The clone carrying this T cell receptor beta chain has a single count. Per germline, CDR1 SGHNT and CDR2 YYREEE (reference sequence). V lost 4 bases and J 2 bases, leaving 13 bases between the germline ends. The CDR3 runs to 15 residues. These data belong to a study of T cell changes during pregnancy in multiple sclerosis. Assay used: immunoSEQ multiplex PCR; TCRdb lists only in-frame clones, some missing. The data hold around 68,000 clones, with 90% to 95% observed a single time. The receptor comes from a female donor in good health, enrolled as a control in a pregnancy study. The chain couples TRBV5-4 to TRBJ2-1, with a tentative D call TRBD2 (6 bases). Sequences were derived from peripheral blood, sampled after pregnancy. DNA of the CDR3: TGTGCCAGCAGCAGCGAAGCGGGCGCCTACAATGAGCAGTTCTTC. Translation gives CASSSEAGAYNEQFF. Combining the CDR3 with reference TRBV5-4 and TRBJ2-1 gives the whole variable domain ETGVTQSPTHLIKTRGQQVTLRCSSQSGHNTVSWYQQALGQGPQFIFQYYREEENGRGNFPPRFSGLQFPNYSSELNVNALELDDSALYLCASSSEAGAYNEQFFGPGTRLTVL.